This T cell receptor (beta chain) was recovered during a study of blood T cell repertoires in COVID-19. Measured with immunoSEQ multiplex PCR; TCRdb has only the in-frame clones, and not every one. The data show some 110,000 clones, roughly 84% seen once. This clone has only one observation. The sequenced material came from peripheral blood. This receptor was obtained from a woman between 65 and 79 years old with acute or convalescent COVID-19.

CDR3 in DNA: TGTGCCATCAGTGTTCCTAGCGGGGTGCACAATGAGCAGTTCTTC. Amino acid sequence: CAISVPSGVHNEQFF. This chain uses TRBV10-3 with TRBJ2-1, with 9 bases lining up with TRBD2. The ends lost 4 bases at V and 5 bases at J; junction bases unmatched: 6. Germline values: CDR1 ENHRY, CDR2 SYGVKD. This CDR3 contains 15 residues.